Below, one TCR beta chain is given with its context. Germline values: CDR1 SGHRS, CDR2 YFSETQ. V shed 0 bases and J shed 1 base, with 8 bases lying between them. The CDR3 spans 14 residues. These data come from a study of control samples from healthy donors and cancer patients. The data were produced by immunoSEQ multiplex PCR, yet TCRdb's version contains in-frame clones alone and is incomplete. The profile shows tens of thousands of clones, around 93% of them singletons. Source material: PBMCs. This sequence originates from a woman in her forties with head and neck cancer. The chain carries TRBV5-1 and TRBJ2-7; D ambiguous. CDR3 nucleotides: TGCGCCAGCAGCTTGGAGGCCCGTTCCTACGAGCAGTACTTC. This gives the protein CASSLEARSYEQYF.